Here is one T cell receptor beta chain with its context. No cognate antigen has been identified for it. No quality values exist for individual bases; no much larger clone is one base distant. These data belong to a study of graft-versus-host responses after intestinal transplantation (dated by TCRdb to the early 2020s). Study-level background: The transplants that recipients got were multivisceral, liver-intestinal, or isolated intestinal. The cohort enrolled about two dozen intestinal transplant recipients including one retransplant, and a few patients lacking pretransplant specimens were excluded. All recipients received anti-thymocyte globulin induction followed by maintenance tacrolimus and steroids for around 3 years. Rather than being sequenced by the commercial service, samples from a few later patients were sequenced in-house on an Illumina MiSeq and processed with MiXCR. A peak of at least 4% donor T cells among recipient peripheral blood mononuclear cells was the definition used for donor T cell macrochimerism. Bulk TCR-beta CDR3 sequencing was used to track graft-versus-host and host-versus-graft alloreactive T cell clones in the graft, circulation and bone marrow after intestinal transplantation. Alloreactive clones were identified by sequencing pre-transplant mixed lymphocyte reaction products and comparing these products with unstimulated pre-transplant donor and recipient T cells.

Results the study describes overall, beyond this receptor: Peak levels of circulating GvH clones were associated with declines in HvG clones early after transplant. In patients with donor T cell macrochimerism, the allografts had high GvH to HvG T cell clonal ratios. Conclusions were limited by the relatively low number and heterogeneity of intestinal transplant patients. GvH clones were found in recipient bone marrow, and some of the GvH clones appeared earlier in ileal mucosa or blood, which is consistent with an intestinal mucosal origin.

Germline trimming amounts to 3 bases on V and 1 base on J, with 8 as the count of junction bases outside the gene matches. From its cysteine to its phenylalanine, the CDR3 spans 17 amino acids. Here the CDR3 DNA is all that survives: 51 bases in frame from base 1. Taken from the germline V gene, the CDR1 and CDR2 loops are LGHNA and YSLEER. Intraepithelial and lamina propria lymphocytes were isolated from graft specimens using dithiothreitol, EDTA incubations and collagenase D digestion. Bulk TCR-beta sequencing was performed on serial intestinal graft biopsy specimens collected as late as 600 days after transplant. Preparation of the library involved the immunoSEQ multiplex PCR assay. For most patients, genomic DNA was subjected to high-throughput TCR-beta CDR3 sequencing by Adaptive Biotechnologies. The original pipeline was this. TCR sequencing data were retrieved from Adaptive's ImmunoSEQ software for more than 15 patients, whereas three other patients were processed with MiXCR and VDJtools. Because the origin of CDR3 nucleotide sequences shared between donor and recipient could not be assigned, those sequences were removed. Alloreactive clones required at least 2-fold expansion over unstimulated cells and minimum CFSE-low frequency of 0.002% (template counts) or 0.001% (read counts). A clone was considered mappable if detected in the sequenced pre-transplant spleen, lymph node, or MLR CFSE-low populations of the donor or recipient. The cumulative frequency of alloreactive clones was calculated as a percentage of all sequences, weighted by copy number. TCRdb took over this immuneACCESS table, retaining in-frame rearrangements with V and J assigned. Such tables are incomplete; in checked studies, under half of the missing clones stem from an unresolved V gene, and the remainder is unexplained. The V and J calls and clone size are taken from that table; D and trimming were inferred from the DNA. This sample is represented by about 5,200 clones; around 72% of them were singletons. Around 13% of the sample belongs to the ten largest clones.

Source: ileum tissue, taken around 250 days after intestinal transplant. This TCR was recovered from a human patient who received an intestinal transplant, so some T cells may come from the graft donor. The V gene is TRBV4-3 and the J gene is TRBJ2-1; 8 nucleotides in the junction match TRBD2. The CDR3 amino acid sequence is: CASSHNPGLESYNEQFF. The DNA sequence follows: TGCGCCAGCAGCCATAACCCGGGACTAGAATCCTACAATGAGCAGTTCTTC.